Described below is a single TCR beta chain sequence and its context. This clone's antigen is unknown. Base qualities are not recorded, but no much larger clone differs from it by a single base. The trial excluded patients who had a history of autoimmune disease or were on systemic immunosuppression. Peripheral blood for TCR sequencing was collected from all dose cohorts at baseline, on cycle 4 day 1, and on cycle 7 day 1. The samples were taken from a phase I, first-in-human, multicenter, open-label dose-escalation trial of ivuxolimab. Adults with locally advanced or metastatic melanoma, renal cell carcinoma, hepatocellular carcinoma or head and neck squamous cell carcinoma were enrolled in the trial. Before TCR sequencing, CD4+ T cells and CD8+ T cells were sorted from peripheral blood as separate populations. Genomic DNA was extracted from sorted cells for sequencing of the TCRbeta CDR3 region. The immunoSEQ Assay was used for sequencing of TCRbeta CDR3 regions. The immuneACCESS repertoire file appears here via TCRdb, limited to in-frame rearrangements. These files lack a portion of the clones; in checked studies, under half of the deficit traces to unresolved V genes, and the cause of the others is not known. This sample is represented by 70,000 to 80,000 clones; roughly 80% of them were singletons. The top ten clones comprise roughly 4.9% of the sample.

Trimming accounts for 0 bases at V and 5 bases at J, while the number of junction bases matched to no gene is 5. The germline V gene (reference sequence) provides CDR1 GTSNPN and CDR2 SVGIG. The CDR3 runs 15 residues from the cysteine to the phenylalanine. CDR3 DNA only is kept here, 45 bases in frame from base 1. These data originate in a study of OX40 agonist ivuxolimab in advanced cancers. Background for the entire study: The costimulatory receptor OX40 (CD134) was targeted by ivuxolimab, a fully human IgG2 agonistic monoclonal antibody. Intravenous ivuxolimab was administered to patients every 2 weeks at six dose levels: 0.01, 0.1, 0.3, 1.5, 3 and 10 mg/kg. Of the approximately 54 patients in dose escalation, some 20 had hepatocellular carcinoma, about 15 had melanoma, 9 had renal cell carcinoma and 9 had head and neck cancer. In the dose-escalation cohort, around four fifths of patients were male, and the mean age was 60 years with a range of roughly 20 to 80. Patients were allowed to have had prior anti-PD-1, anti-PD-L1 or anti-CTLA-4 therapy, and 40% of the dose-escalation patients had been treated with checkpoint inhibitors. Partial responses occurred in three dose-escalation patients, of whom one had hepatocellular carcinoma and two had cutaneous melanoma. Peripheral TCRbeta sequencing aimed to test whether ivuxolimab altered TCR sequence diversity and caused clonal T-cell expansion. The paper reports the monotherapy dose-escalation portion (N of about 50 patients) of the phase I ivuxolimab trial.

General findings and caveats noted by the study authors: In partial responders in the 0.1-3.0 mg/kg groups, normalized peripheral clonal expansion was found to be among the lowest, especially among CD8+ T cells. The antigen specificity of the peripheral T cells that underwent clonal expansion was not determined. Low levels of normalized T-cell clonal expansion were also seen in some patients who did not respond. At doses of 0.1 to 3.0 mg/kg, clonal expansion of both CD4+ and CD8+ blood T cells was observed from baseline to week 6. After ivuxolimab, more expanded clones were found on average in CD8+ T cells than in CD4+ T cells.

The rearranged segments are TRBV30 and TRBJ2-7, and TRBD2 matches 12 of the central bases. Sequenced material: CD4+ or CD8+ T cells sorted from blood, taken in a trial of the OX40 agonist ivuxolimab. The clonotype was recovered from an adult with an advanced solid tumor such as melanoma, head and neck, liver or kidney cancer. At the DNA level, the sequence is TGTGCCTGGAGTGTAGGACTAGCGGGAACCCACGAGCAGTACTTC. The resulting protein is CAWSVGLAGTHEQYF.